These 24 T cell receptor beta chains originate from one sample sequenced in a study of monozygotic twins with inflammatory bowel disease. From its re-call of the 5' RACE reads, TCRdb lists each CDR3 protein once, without DNA. This repertoire includes fewer than 550,000 distinct CDR3 sequences. The material sequenced was blood. The receptors derive from a human donor with ulcerative colitis or Crohn's disease, or a healthy co-twin of an affected twin (not recorded which).

The chain couples TRBV20-1 to TRBJ2-1; there is no DNA to check the TCRdb D call of TRBD2. CDR3 length equals 16 residues. Germline V gives CDR1 DFQATT, CDR2 SNEGSKA (reference sequence). CDR3: CSARVLAGRSYNEQFF.

V gene TRBV2 combines with J gene TRBJ2-5; without DNA, the TCRdb call of TRBD2 cannot be checked. The CDR3 has 15 amino acids. Germline V lookup: CDR1 SNHLY, CDR2 FYNNEI. This CDR3 reads CASSVPSKWGGTQYF.

V is TRBV28 and J is TRBJ2-1; TCRdb proposes TRBD2, but this gene call is untestable without DNA. The CDR3 has 16 amino acids. Germline V lookup: CDR1 MDHEN, CDR2 SYDVKM. CDR3 in amino acids: CASSPPWREVNNEQFF. Based on the CDR3 plus reference TRBV28 and TRBJ2-1, the full variable domain is DVKVTQSSRYLVKRTGEKVFLECVQDMDHENMFWYRQDPGLGLRLIYFSYDVKMKEKGDIPEGYSVSREKKERFSLILESASTNQTSMYLCASSPPWREVNNEQFFGPGTRLTVL.

V gene TRBV30 combines with J gene TRBJ2-1; TCRdb lists TRBD1, though no DNA is available to test this call. The CDR3 contains 11 residues. From germline, CDR1 is GTSNPN and CDR2 SVGIG (reference sequence). CDR3 residues: CAWSREREQFF.

The gene calls are TRBV6-1 and TRBJ2-1; TCRdb selects TRBD1, and the lack of DNA leaves this call unchecked. The CDR3 extends over 14 amino acids. CDR1 and CDR2 (germline): MNHNS, SASEGT. CDR3 amino acids: CASRRGGEDNEQFF.

The rearrangement uses TRBV6-2 or TRBV6-3 and TRBJ2-1; with no DNA, the TCRdb D assignment of TRBD2 cannot be verified. Germline V gene sequence: CDR1 MNHEY, CDR2 SVGEGT. The CDR3 totals 15 residues. The CDR3 loop is CASSSREGYYNEQFF.

The chain combines TRBV24-1 with TRBJ2-7; absent DNA, TCRdb's TRBD2 call cannot be checked. The CDR3 has 15 residues. Germline assignment: CDR1 KGHDR and CDR2 SFDVKD. The CDR3 reads CATSDPRAGEYEQYF.

This chain links TRBV4-3 with TRBJ2-7. Germline V gene sequence: CDR1 LGHNA, CDR2 YSLEER. CDR3 length equals 15 residues. The chain's CDR3 is CASSQDFTASYEQYF.

This chain uses TRBV20-1 with TRBJ1-2; TCRdb lists TRBD1, though no DNA is available to test this call. There are 13 residues in the CDR3. CDR1 and CDR2 from the germline V gene are DFQATT and SNEGSKA (reference sequence). CDR3 in amino acids: CSTSAERGYGYTF.

The chain employs TRBV6-6 and TRBJ2-1; TCRdb names TRBD1, which stays unverified in the absence of DNA. The CDR3 has 13 amino acids. Germline V gene sequence: CDR1 MNHNY, CDR2 SVGAGI (reference sequence). CDR3 region: CASSPGQKNEQFF.

The chain employs TRBV30 and TRBJ1-5; lacking DNA, the TRBD1 call made by TCRdb goes unchecked. CDR3 length equals 15 residues. Germline CDR1 GTSNPN, CDR2 SVGIG (reference sequence). CDR3 protein: CAWSRGATSNQPQHF. Using reference TRBV30 and TRBJ1-5 for the parts outside the CDR3, the full variable domain is SQTIHQWPATLVQPVGSPLSLECTVEGTSNPNLYWYRQAAGRGLQLLFYSVGIGQISSEVPQNLSASRPQDRQFILSSKKLLLSDSGFYLCAWSRGATSNQPQHFGDGTRLSIL.

V usage is TRBV28 and J usage is TRBJ2-1; TCRdb's assignment of TRBD1 cannot be checked, as there is no DNA. The CDR3 is made up of 16 amino acids. The V gene's germline CDR1 is MDHEN and CDR2 SYDVKM. This chain's CDR3 is CASSLTGQNSYNEQFF.

This rearrangement joins TRBV7-2 to TRBJ2-5; TCRdb's D call, TRBD1, is unchecked because there is no DNA. CDR3 length equals 14 residues. Germline V gene data show CDR1 as SGHTA and CDR2 as FQGNSA. CDR3 loop: CASSPTGGRETQYF.

The J gene is TRBJ1-1, the V gene TRBV27; checking the TCRdb D call of TRBD1 is not possible without DNA. CDR3 size: 16 residues. Germline-derived CDR1 and CDR2 are MNHEY and SMNVEV (reference sequence). CDR3: CASSPEPDIMNTEAFF.

This chain's CDR3 is CASSDLGGQINEQFF. This chain connects TRBV2 to TRBJ2-1; the TCRdb call, TRBD1, lacks DNA for checking. CDR1 is SNHLY and CDR2 is FYNNEI in the germline V gene. The CDR3 sequence is 15 residues long.

The genes are TRBV19 and TRBJ1-5. The germline V gene encodes CDR1 LNHDA and CDR2 SQIVND (reference sequence). The length of the CDR3 is 14 residues. This CDR3 is CASSVGHSNQPQHF. Together with reference TRBV19 and TRBJ1-5, the CDR3 gives the full variable domain: DGGITQSPKYLFRKEGQNVTLSCEQNLNHDAMYWYRQDPGQGLRLIYYSQIVNDFQKGDIAEGYSVSREKKESFPLTVTSAQKNPTAFYLCASSVGHSNQPQHFGDGTRLSIL.

V is TRBV12-3 or TRBV12-4 and J is TRBJ1-5; TCRdb reports TRBD1, a call that lacks DNA to check it against. The CDR3 extends over 14 amino acids. This chain's CDR3 is CASKRTGGNQPQHF.

The chain couples TRBV5-6 to TRBJ1-2. The CDR3 sequence is 16 residues long. Germline V CDR1 and CDR2: SGHDT, YYEEEE. CDR3 protein: CASSLVGGANNYGYTF. The full variable domain, completed using reference TRBV5-6 and TRBJ1-2, is DAGVTQSPTHLIKTRGQQVTLRCSPKSGHDTVSWYQQALGQGPQFIFQYYEEEERQRGNFPDRFSGHQFPNYSSELNVNALLLGDSALYLCASSLVGGANNYGYTFGSGTRLTVV.

V and J are TRBV2 and TRBJ2-4; with no DNA, the TCRdb D assignment of TRBD2 cannot be verified. Per the germline V gene, CDR1 is SNHLY and CDR2 is FYNNEI. The CDR3 spans 14 residues. CDR3: CASSGTSGGDIQYF. Variable domain in full (rest from reference TRBV2 and TRBJ2-4): EPEVTQTPSHQVTQMGQEVILRCVPISNHLYFYWYRQILGQKVEFLVSFYNNEISEKSEIFDDQFSVERPDGSNFTLKIRSTKLEDSAMYFCASSGTSGGDIQYFGAGTRLSVL.

V usage is TRBV7-9 and J usage is TRBJ1-2; TCRdb's assignment of TRBD1 cannot be checked, as there is no DNA. Germline-derived CDR1 and CDR2 are SEHNR and FQNEAQ (reference sequence). This CDR3 contains 17 residues. The CDR3 loop is CASSSTGQGASGYGYTF.

The V gene is TRBV27, the J gene TRBJ1-1; TCRdb indicates TRBD1, and absent DNA this call remains unverified. Germline V gene sequence: CDR1 MNHEY, CDR2 SMNVEV (reference sequence). This CDR3 contains 15 residues. This CDR3 reads CASSLVEGVRDEAFF.

J is TRBJ2-7 and V is TRBV18; the TCRdb D gene call, TRBD2, has no DNA to confirm it. Germline loops: CDR1 KGHSH, CDR2 LQKENI. The CDR3 consists of 14 residues. This CDR3 is CASSPASGSAEQYF.

J is TRBJ1-1 and V is TRBV4-3. Germline V lookup: CDR1 LGHNA, CDR2 YSLEER. There are 14 residues in the CDR3. The CDR3 sequence: CASSQGIGLFEAFF.

The rearrangement uses TRBV25-1 and TRBJ2-5; as DNA is missing, the TRBD2 call by TCRdb cannot be tested. The germline CDR1 and CDR2 sequences are MGHDK and SYGVNS. The CDR3 has 14 residues. The CDR3 reads CASSSSGGLETQYF.